This is a list of T cell receptor beta chains from one sample in a study of cytotoxic CD8 clonotypes in ibrutinib-treated CLL. TCRdb's copy holds only in-frame clones and misses some; the assay was immunoSEQ multiplex PCR. The sample has more than 150,000 clones; over 60% are singletons. This specimen was PBMCs, taken after 24 months of ibrutinib treatment. These receptors originate from a human donor with chronic lymphocytic leukemia. Both conserved end residues are part of each CDR3. A D gene is named only where the DNA matches it firmly. The size entry is marked missing in some rows and otherwise reads once, few, many or a size class.

D gene	clone size	J gene	V gene	CDR3 DNA	CDR3 protein
.	once	TRBJ2-7	TRBV29-1	TGCAGCGTAGGCGAGGGGTTCTACGAGCAGTACTTC	CSVGEGFYEQYF
TRBD1	.	TRBJ1-3	TRBV5-4	TGTGCCAGCAGCTTGGGGACAGGTATCTCTGGAAACACCATATATTTT	CASSLGTGISGNTIYF
.	few	TRBJ1-1	TRBV10-3	TGTGCCATACGGGACTATCTGAACACTGAAGCTTTCTTT	CAIRDYLNTEAFF
.	few	TRBJ2-6	TRBV18	TGTGCCAGCTCACCTTCCAGGGAAAGGGCCAACGTCCTGACTTTC	CASSPSRERANVLTF
.	.	TRBJ1-2	TRBV14	TGTGCCAGCAGCCGGAGGGATTATGGCTACACCTTC	CASSRRDYGYTF
TRBD2	.	TRBJ2-7	TRBV27	TGTGCCAGCAGTGGGGGGACTAGCGCCGGCTACGAGCAGTACTTC	CASSGGTSAGYEQYF
.	.	TRBJ2-7	TRBV2	TGTGCCAGCTCCTATTCCTACGAGCAGTACTTC	CASSYSYEQYF
TRBD1	.	TRBJ2-7	TRBV6-5	TGTGCCAGCACCGGGACAGGGGCAGGCTACGAGCAGTACTTC	CASTGTGAGYEQYF
TRBD1	.	TRBJ1-1	TRBV5-1	TGCGCCAGCAGCCGATATACAGGGGGCACTGAAGCTTTCTTT	CASSRYTGGTEAFF
.	.	TRBJ1-1	TRBV5-1	TGCGCCAGCAGCTTGGCCACAGGGATGACTGAAGCTTTCTTT	CASSLATGMTEAFF
.	.	TRBJ2-1	TRBV27	TGTGCCAGCAGTTTGGACGGCCCCTACAATGAGCAGTTCTTC	CASSLDGPYNEQFF
.	.	TRBJ2-1	TRBV9	TGTGCCAGCAGCGTAGGTCGGAGCAACAATGAGCAGTTCTTC	CASSVGRSNNEQFF
.	.	TRBJ2-2	TRBV28	TGTGCCAGCAGTTTACGTACAATCGGGGAGCTGTTTTTT	CASSLRTIGELFF
TRBD2	.	TRBJ2-1	TRBV15	TGTGCCACCAGCAGGGGAACTAGCGGGGGATACAATGAGCAGTTCTTC	CATSRGTSGGYNEQFF
.	.	TRBJ1-1	TRBV28	TGTGCCAGCTGCCCGTTGGCCGCTGAAGCTTTCTTT	CASCPLAAEAFF
.	.	TRBJ2-7	TRBV14	TGTGCCAGCAGCCCGCAAACCTACGAGCAGTACTTC	CASSPQTYEQYF
TRBD1	.	TRBJ2-7	TRBV29-1	TGCAGCGTGCTCGGGACAGGGAGGTACGAGCAGTACTTC	CSVLGTGRYEQYF
.	.	TRBJ2-3	TRBV18	TGTGCCAGCTCACCCCCGGGACTTCGGGCAGATACGCAGTATTTT	CASSPPGLRADTQYF
.	.	TRBJ2-5	TRBV9	TGTGCCAGCAGTGTGAGCGGTCTTAGAGAGACCCAGTACTTC	CASSVSGLRETQYF
TRBD2	.	TRBJ2-1	TRBV9	TGTGCCAGCAGCGTACTTTCGGGACTATTTGATGAGCAGTTCTTC	CASSVLSGLFDEQFF
.	.	TRBJ2-1	TRBV27	TGTGCCAGCAGTACCGTTAGCGGAAACTCCTACAATGAGCAGTTCTTC	CASSTVSGNSYNEQFF
.	few	TRBJ2-7	TRBV7-3	TGTGCCAGCAGCCTGGGGCCTTACAGGGCACCCTACGAGCAGTACTTC	CASSLGPYRAPYEQYF
.	once	TRBJ2-1	TRBV9	TGTGCCAGCAGCGCAGGGGGGGACGGATCCTACAATGAGCAGTTCTTC	CASSAGGDGSYNEQFF
TRBD1	few	TRBJ1-4	TRBV25-1	TGTGCCAGTAACAGGGGTGGGGAAAAACTGTTTTTT	CASNRGGEKLFF
.	.	TRBJ1-2	TRBV6-5	TGTGCCTCGACGGGGGGCAATGACTATGGCTACACCTTC	CASTGGNDYGYTF
TRBD1	.	TRBJ2-5	TRBV19	TGTGCCAGTAGTAGCCACGGACAGGCTGCGGAGACCCAGTACTTC	CASSSHGQAAETQYF
.	.	TRBJ1-1	TRBV28	TGTGCCAGCAGTTTTGCCGGGACGAACACTGAAGCTTTCTTT	CASSFAGTNTEAFF
TRBD1	.	TRBJ1-3	TRBV11-2	TGTGCCAGCAGCCCAGGGACAGGGTCTGGAAACACCATATATTTT	CASSPGTGSGNTIYF
TRBD1	.	TRBJ2-1	TRBV4-2	TGTGCCAGCAGCCAAGAGGGACAGGGGGCGACCAATGAGCAGTTCTTC	CASSQEGQGATNEQFF
TRBD2	.	TRBJ2-5	TRBV11-2	TGTGCCAGCAGATTGTTGACTAGCGGGAAACAAGAGACCCAGTACTTC	CASRLLTSGKQETQYF
.	.	TRBJ2-3	TRBV7-7	TGTGCTAGCAGCTTAGTTCCTAGCGCGAGCACAGATACGCAGTATTTT	CASSLVPSASTDTQYF
.	few	TRBJ1-1	TRBV19	TGTGCCAGTAGTACAGGCGTGGGGACTGAAGCTTTCTTT	CASSTGVGTEAFF
.	once	TRBJ1-2	TRBV10-3	TGTGCCATCAGTGAGGCGGCGGGAACCGTCTATGGCTACACCTTC	CAISEAAGTVYGYTF
TRBD1	few	TRBJ2-4	TRBV10-3	TGTGCCATCAGTGAGGGGGACAGTAGGGCCAAAAACATTCAGTACTTC	CAISEGDSRAKNIQYF
.	few	TRBJ1-3	TRBV7-9	TGTGCCAGCAGCTCCCTCGCGGGAAATCTTGGAAACACCATATATTTT	CASSSLAGNLGNTIYF
.	.	TRBJ1-5	TRBV5-1	TGCGCCAGCAGCTTCGGGGGAGGGGGCAATCAGCCCCAGCATTTT	CASSFGGGGNQPQHF
.	.	TRBJ1-4	TRBV19	TGTGCCAGTAGTGTGAACAGGCCCGAGGAAAAACTGTTTTTT	CASSVNRPEEKLFF
TRBD1	few	TRBJ1-5	TRBV7-2	TGTGCCAGCAGCCAACAGGGGGCCCGGCCCCAGCATTTT	CASSQQGARPQHF
.	few	TRBJ1-1	TRBV6-1	TGTGCCAGCAAGAGCGGGTTTGTGAACACTGAAGCTTTCTTT	CASKSGFVNTEAFF
TRBD2	.	TRBJ2-1	TRBV5-1	TGCGCCAGCATACGGCTAGCGGGAGGGTCCTACAATGAGCAGTTCTTC	CASIRLAGGSYNEQFF